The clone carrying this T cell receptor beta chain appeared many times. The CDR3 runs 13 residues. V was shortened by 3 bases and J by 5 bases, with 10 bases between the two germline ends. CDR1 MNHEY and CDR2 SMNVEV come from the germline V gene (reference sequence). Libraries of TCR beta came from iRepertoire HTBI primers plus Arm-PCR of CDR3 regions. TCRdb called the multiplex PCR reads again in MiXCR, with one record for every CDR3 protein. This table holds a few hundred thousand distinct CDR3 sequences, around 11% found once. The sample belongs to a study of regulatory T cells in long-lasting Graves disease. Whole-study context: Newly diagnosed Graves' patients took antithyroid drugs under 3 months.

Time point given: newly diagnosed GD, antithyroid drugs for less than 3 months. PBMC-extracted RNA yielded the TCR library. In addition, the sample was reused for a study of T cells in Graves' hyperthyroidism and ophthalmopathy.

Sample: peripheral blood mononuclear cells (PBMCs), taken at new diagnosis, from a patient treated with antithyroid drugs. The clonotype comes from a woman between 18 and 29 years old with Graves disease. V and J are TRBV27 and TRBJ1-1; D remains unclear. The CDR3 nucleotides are TGTGCCAGCAGTTTTTCGGGAGGAACTGAAGCTTTCTTT. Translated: CASSFSGGTEAFF.